A single sample is the source of the 13 T cell receptor beta chains below, sequenced in a study of T cell changes during pregnancy in multiple sclerosis. Sequencing was performed with immunoSEQ multiplex PCR; in TCRdb, only in-frame clones are kept and a portion is missing. The table has around 57,000 clones, approximately 90% seen once. The specimen comprised peripheral blood, sampled in the second trimester of pregnancy. The receptor source for this set is a female donor with multiple sclerosis, enrolled in a pregnancy study.

As to this clone: A junction end diverges from the germline sequence, so it may reflect a read error. The gene calls are TRBV19 and TRBJ1-2; D ambiguous. The CDR3 spans 13 residues. Germline assignment: CDR1 LNHDA and CDR2 SQIVND (reference sequence). The CDR3 coding sequence is TGTGCCATTAGTAGCCGGGCTAACTATGGCTACACCTTC. The encoded protein is CAISSRANYGYTF.

The chain links TRBV4-1 to TRBJ1-1, with D maybe TRBD1 (5 bases). The CDR3 loop spans 16 amino acids. The germline CDR1 and CDR2 sequences are MGHRA and YSYEKL. Trimming removed 4 bases at V and 8 bases at J, with 23 bases between. The CDR3 sequence is CASSPNPDWGDPEAFF. The CDR3 region has the DNA TGCGCCAGCAGCCCGAATCCGGATTGGGGGGACCCGGAAGCTTTCTTT.

The chain couples TRBV6-1 to TRBJ2-1, with 10 bases identical to TRBD1. This CDR3 spans 15 amino acids. CDR1 and CDR2 (germline): MNHNS, SASEGT. The V gene end was trimmed by 4 bases and the J gene end by 4 bases; junction bases not matched to a gene: 4. The CDR3 loop reads CASSAGTGDYNEQFF. CDR3 coding DNA: TGTGCCAGCAGTGCCGGGACAGGGGATTACAATGAGCAGTTCTTC.

The genes are TRBV15 and TRBJ1-4; D may be TRBD1 (6 bases). The germline CDR1 and CDR2 sequences are LNHNV and YYDKDF (reference sequence). V was pared by 3 bases and J by 5 bases, with 13 bases between. The CDR3 extends over 15 amino acids. In nucleotides, the CDR3 is TGTGCCACCAGCAGGACAGGACAAGGAAATGAAAAACTGTTTTTT. Translation: CATSRTGQGNEKLFF.

The chain couples TRBV5-1 to TRBJ2-2; TRBD1 might be the D (6 bases). The CDR3 runs 21 residues. Between the trimmed V and J ends, which lost 3 bases and 4 bases, there was a span of 31 bases. Germline CDR1 reads SGHRS; CDR2 reads YFSETQ. The CDR3 region is CASSYFGAGQPQEIVTGELFF. The CDR3 coding sequence is TGCGCCAGCAGCTACTTTGGCGCTGGACAGCCCCAAGAAATCGTCACCGGGGAGCTGTTTTTT.

The chain has TRBV6-1 and TRBJ1-6; no firm D call. Germline V gene lookup returns CDR1 MNHNS and CDR2 SASEGT. Trimming took 2 bases from V and 10 from J, leaving 9 bases between them. The CDR3 loop spans 13 amino acids. The CDR3 nucleotides are TGTGCCAGCAGTGAACAGAATATCTCACCCCTCCACTTT. Translated, it gives CASSEQNISPLHF.

This chain uses TRBV5-1 with TRBJ1-6; D gene unclear. Germline assignment: CDR1 SGHRS and CDR2 YFSETQ. The CDR3 loop spans 17 amino acids. The V end was cut by 4 bases, the J end by 9 bases, with 23 bases between. The CDR3 reads CASSKDAGPSFGSPLHF. CDR3 sequence (DNA): TGCGCCAGCAGCAAAGACGCAGGCCCTAGCTTTGGTTCACCCCTCCACTTT.

This clone was seen a handful of times. The chain uses TRBV18 and TRBJ1-2; no definite D call. V lost 3 bases and J 3 bases, leaving 14 bases between the germline ends. From germline, CDR1 is KGHSH and CDR2 LQKENI. The CDR3 length is 15 residues. The CDR3 region is CASSPRSMPDYGYTF. The CDR3 DNA sequence: TGTGCCAGCTCACCGCGTTCCATGCCTGACTATGGCTACACCTTC.

The chain links TRBV4-2 to TRBJ2-2; D is possibly TRBD2 (6 bases). V lost 1 base to trimming and J lost 4 bases, with 10 bases between them. This CDR3 comprises 15 residues. CDR1 and CDR2 (germline): LGHNA, YNFKEQ. The CDR3 loop reads CASSQGQGGTGELFF. The CDR3 coding sequence is TGTGCCAGCAGCCAAGGGCAGGGAGGCACCGGGGAGCTGTTTTTT.

The rearrangement uses TRBV27 and TRBJ2-3, with 7 bases fitting TRBD2. CDR3 length equals 15 residues. Trimming removed 8 bases from V and 2 bases from J; junction bases left unmatched: 10. Germline values: CDR1 MNHEY, CDR2 SMNVEV (reference sequence). DNA of the CDR3: TGTGCCAGCGGTCGGGGGGATGAAACCACAGATACGCAGTATTTT. It codes for CASGRGDETTDTQYF.

The rearrangement links TRBV5-6 to TRBJ1-4; TRBD1 matches 8 bases. Germline CDR1 SGHDT, CDR2 YYEEEE. The CDR3 contains 16 residues. V lost 0 bases and J lost 0; bases outside the gene matches: 1. The chain's CDR3 is CASSLGGQATNEKLFF. Written as DNA, the CDR3 is TGTGCCAGCAGCTTGGGGGGACAGGCAACTAATGAAAAACTGTTTTTT.

This chain joins TRBV5-1 and TRBJ2-2; tentatively, D is TRBD2 (5 bases). The CDR3 has 19 residues. Trimming stripped 0 bases from V and 5 bases from J, with 23 bases between. In germline, CDR1 is SGHRS, CDR2 YFSETQ. The CDR3, as DNA: TGCGCCAGCAGCTTGGTTCTTTTCCACGAGACGGGCGGGACCGGGGAGCTGTTTTTT. Amino acids: CASSLVLFHETGGTGELFF.

This clone has only a few counts. The chain uses TRBV7-9 and TRBJ1-5; 7 positions match TRBD1. The CDR3 consists of 16 residues. From germline, CDR1 is SEHNR and CDR2 FQNEAQ (reference sequence). The V segment lost 2 bases and the J segment 5 bases; nucleotides outside the gene matches: 9. This CDR3 is CASSLSKGGADQPQHF. The DNA of the CDR3 is TGTGCCAGCAGCTTATCGAAAGGGGGCGCAGATCAGCCCCAGCATTTT.